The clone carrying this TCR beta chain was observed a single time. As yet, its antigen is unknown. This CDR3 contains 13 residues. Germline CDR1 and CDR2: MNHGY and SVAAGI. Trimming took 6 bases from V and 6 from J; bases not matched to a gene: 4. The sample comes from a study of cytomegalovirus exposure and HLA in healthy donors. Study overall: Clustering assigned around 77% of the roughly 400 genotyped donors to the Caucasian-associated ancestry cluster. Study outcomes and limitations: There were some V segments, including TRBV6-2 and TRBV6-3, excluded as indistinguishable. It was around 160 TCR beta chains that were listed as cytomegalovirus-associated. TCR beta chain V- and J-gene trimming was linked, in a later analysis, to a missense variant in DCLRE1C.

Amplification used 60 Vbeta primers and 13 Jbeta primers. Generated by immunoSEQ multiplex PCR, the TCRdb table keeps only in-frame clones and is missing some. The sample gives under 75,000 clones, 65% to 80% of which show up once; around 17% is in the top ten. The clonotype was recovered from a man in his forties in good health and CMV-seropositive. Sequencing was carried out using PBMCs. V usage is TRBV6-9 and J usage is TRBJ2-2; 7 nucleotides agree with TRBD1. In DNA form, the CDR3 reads TGTGCCAGCAGCGACAGGGTCCCCGGGGAGCTGTTTTTT. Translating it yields CASSDRVPGELFF.